Listed below are T cell receptor beta chains from one sample, sequenced in a study of metastatic and nonmetastatic thyroid tumors. With MiXCR, TCRdb reprocessed the PCR reads. The repertoire holds 20,000 to 25,000 clones, with roughly 22% as singletons. Sequencing used blood. The receptors were gathered from a female donor with papillary thyroid cancer or a benign thyroid nodule (not recorded which). Some clones in this sample may be carry-over from other donors' samples. CDR3s include the opening cysteine and the closing phenylalanine or tryptophan. D genes are given only for firm matches. Where a row states a size, it is once, few, many or the class of an expanded clone; other rows omit it.

>TRBJ2-1|many|TRBV28|TRBD2
CASSLAGTSALNEQFF
TGTGCCAGCAGTTTGGCCGGGACTAGCGCCTTAAATGAGCAGTTCTTC
>TRBJ2-7|medium-sized|TRBV3-1|-
CASSQGQSYEQYF
TGTGCCAGCAGCCAAGGACAGTCCTACGAGCAGTACTTC
>TRBJ1-2|many|TRBV7-9|-
CASSEPTDEQGYTF
TGTGCCAGCAGCGAACCTACCGACGAACAGGGCTACACCTTC
>TRBJ2-7|many|TRBV15|TRBD1
CATSRGQGEVHEQYF
TGTGCCACCAGCCGCGGACAGGGGGAAGTCCACGAGCAGTACTTC
>TRBJ1-1|many|TRBV20-1|-
CSGKSPGTNTEAFF
TGCAGTGGCAAATCCCCGGGAACGAACACTGAAGCTTTCTTT
>TRBJ1-5|many|TRBV6-4|TRBD1
CASSDSPGGQPQHF
TGTGCCAGCAGTGACTCCCCAGGGGGTCAGCCCCAGCATTTT
>TRBJ2-7|many|TRBV7-2|-
CASSLAISPEQYF
TGTGCCAGCAGCTTAGCAATTTCCCCCGAGCAGTACTTC
>TRBJ2-3|many|TRBV9|-
CASAYGGPSTDTQYF
TGTGCCAGCGCCTACGGGGGGCCTAGCACAGATACGCAGTATTTT
>TRBJ2-3|many|TRBV9|-
CAAGTSTDTQYF
TGTGCCGCCGGGACTAGCACAGATACGCAGTATTTT
>TRBJ1-5|many|TRBV11-3|TRBD1
CASSISGTGDCQPQHF
TGTGCCAGCAGCATATCCGGGACAGGGGATTGTCAGCCCCAGCATTTT
>TRBJ1-4|-|TRBV28|TRBD1
CASSFEQGSNEKLFF
TGTGCCAGCAGTTTTGAACAGGGGTCTAATGAAAAACTGTTTTTT
>TRBJ1-1|medium-sized|TRBV10-1|-
CASSEWLRTEAFF
TGCGCCAGCAGTGAGTGGCTGCGCACTGAAGCTTTCTTT
>TRBJ1-3|many|TRBV7-2|-
CASSQGLLSGNTIYF
TGTGCCAGCAGCCAGGGGTTACTCTCTGGAAACACCATATATTTT
>TRBJ1-1|-|TRBV20-1|-
CSAIEASRGMNTEAFF
TGCAGTGCTATAGAGGCCAGTAGGGGGATGAACACCGAAGCTTTCTTT
>TRBJ2-1|few|TRBV7-9|TRBD2
CASSPGGGDGSYNEQFF
TGTGCCAGCAGCCCGGGGGGGGGTGACGGCTCCTACAATGAGCAGTTCTTC
>TRBJ1-4|many|TRBV28|TRBD1
CASSSPYGTGHEKLFF
TGTGCCAGCAGTTCCCCATATGGGACAGGGCATGAAAAACTGTTTTTT
>TRBJ1-6|-|TRBV5-1|-
CASRLADSSPLHF
TGCGCCAGCAGATTGGCCGACAGCTCACCCCTCCACTTT
>TRBJ2-7|medium-sized|TRBV6-1|TRBD1
CASRRGQGAYEQYF
TGTGCCAGCAGGAGGGGACAGGGGGCCTACGAGCAGTACTTC
>TRBJ2-1|many|TRBV6-4|TRBD2
CASSAGTSDYNEQFF
TGTGCCAGCAGTGCCGGGACTAGCGACTACAATGAGCAGTTCTTC
>TRBJ1-5|once|TRBV4-1|-
CASSQEPSNQPQHF
TGCGCCAGCAGCCAAGAACCCAGCAATCAGCCCCAGCATTTT
>TRBJ2-1|many|TRBV9|TRBD2
CASSVGLAGYNEQFF
TGTGCCAGCAGCGTAGGACTAGCGGGGTACAATGAGCAGTTCTTC
>TRBJ2-3|few|TRBV27|-
CASRRTLSTDTQYF
TGTGCCAGCAGACGGACCCTTAGCACAGATACGCAGTATTTT
>TRBJ1-5|once|TRBV7-9|TRBD1
CARPGQGNQPQHF
TGTGCCAGACCAGGACAGGGGAATCAGCCCCAGCATTTT